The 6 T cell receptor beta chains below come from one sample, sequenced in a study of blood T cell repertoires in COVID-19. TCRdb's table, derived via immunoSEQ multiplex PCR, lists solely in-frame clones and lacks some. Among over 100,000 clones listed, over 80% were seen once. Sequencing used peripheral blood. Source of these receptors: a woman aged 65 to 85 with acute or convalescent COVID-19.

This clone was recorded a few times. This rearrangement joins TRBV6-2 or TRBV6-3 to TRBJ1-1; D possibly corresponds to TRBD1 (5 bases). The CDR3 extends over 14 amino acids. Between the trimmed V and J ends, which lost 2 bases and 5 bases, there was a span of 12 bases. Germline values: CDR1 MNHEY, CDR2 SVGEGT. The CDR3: CASSYGVGLTEAFF. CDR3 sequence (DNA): TGTGCCAGCAGTTACGGGGTGGGACTGACTGAAGCTTTCTTT.

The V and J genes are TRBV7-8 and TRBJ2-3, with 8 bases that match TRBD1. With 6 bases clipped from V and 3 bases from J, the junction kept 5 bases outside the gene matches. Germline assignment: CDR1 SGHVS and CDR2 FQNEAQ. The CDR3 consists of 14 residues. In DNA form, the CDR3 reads TGTGCCAGCAGGTTGGGACAGGCGACAGATACGCAGTATTTT. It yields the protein CASRLGQATDTQYF.

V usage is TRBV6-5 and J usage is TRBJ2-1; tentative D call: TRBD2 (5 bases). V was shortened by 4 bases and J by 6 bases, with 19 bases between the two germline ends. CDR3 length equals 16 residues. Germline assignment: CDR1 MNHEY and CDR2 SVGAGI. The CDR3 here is CASSSRRGTASNEQFF. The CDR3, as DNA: TGTGCCAGCAGTTCGAGACGGGGAACTGCTAGCAATGAGCAGTTCTTC.

For the CDR3, the DNA is TGTGCCAGCAGCTTGGGCAGAGAGACCCAGTACTTC. This gives the protein CASSLGRETQYF. The J gene is TRBJ2-5, the V gene TRBV7-8; D is uncertain. Germline CDR1 is SGHVS and CDR2 is FQNEAQ. Between the trimmed V and J ends, which lost 3 bases and 4 bases, there was a span of 6 bases. This CDR3 region has 12 residues.

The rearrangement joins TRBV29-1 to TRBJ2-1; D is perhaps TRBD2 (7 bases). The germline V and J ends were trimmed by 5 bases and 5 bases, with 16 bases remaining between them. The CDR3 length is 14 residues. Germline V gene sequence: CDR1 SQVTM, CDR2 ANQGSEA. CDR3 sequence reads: CSVRGGGSDNEQFF. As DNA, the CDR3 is TGCAGCGTTAGGGGAGGGGGTTCGGACAATGAGCAGTTCTTC.

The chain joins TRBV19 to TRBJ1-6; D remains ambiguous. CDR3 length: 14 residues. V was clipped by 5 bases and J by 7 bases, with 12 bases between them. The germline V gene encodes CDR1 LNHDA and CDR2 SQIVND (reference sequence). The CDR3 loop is CASSSTAGNSPLHF. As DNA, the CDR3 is TGTGCCAGTAGTTCGACCGCAGGAAATTCACCCCTCCACTTT.